These 30 T cell receptor beta chains were all obtained from the same sample, sequenced in a study of cytomegalovirus exposure and HLA in healthy donors. The PCR was carried out with 60 Vbeta primers and 13 Jbeta primers. Assay: immunoSEQ multiplex PCR; the TCRdb copy retains only in-frame clones and omits some. Of roughly 110,000 clones detected, 65% to 75% appear once; the ten largest clones hold 4% to 5.5%. Specimen: PBMCs. Receptors originate from a man aged 25-45 years in good health and CMV-seropositive.

The CDR3 is CASSPASGGGNQPQHF. The CDR3 coding sequence is TGTGCCAGCTCACCAGCTTCAGGGGGAGGCAATCAGCCCCAGCATTTT. The chain couples TRBV18 to TRBJ1-5; 7 nucleotides align to TRBD1. The CDR3 loop spans 16 amino acids. Germline values: CDR1 KGHSH, CDR2 LQKENI. Trimming took 2 bases from V and 2 from J; bases not matched to a gene: 6.

This sequence joins TRBV11-2 and TRBJ1-3; D not certain. From germline, CDR1 is SGHAT and CDR2 FQNNGV. CDR3 size: 17 residues. Trimming stripped 5 bases from V and 4 bases from J, with 21 bases between. In DNA form, the CDR3 reads TGTGCCAGCAGCCCTCAAGTGGGCTCTGCGAAGGGAAACACCATATATTTT. This encodes CASSPQVGSAKGNTIYF.

This clone is a singleton in its sample. The CDR3 bases are TGTGCCAGCACCCTAGCGGGGGGCTCCTACGAGCAGTACTTC. It specifies CASTLAGGSYEQYF. The chain links TRBV7-2 to TRBJ2-7; 11 bases align to TRBD2. Germline V lookup: CDR1 SGHTA, CDR2 FQGNSA. The CDR3 is made up of 14 amino acids. V shed 7 bases, J shed 0 bases, and the junction held 2 bases outside the gene matches.

The V and J genes are TRBV4-2 and TRBJ2-2; 10 positions agree with TRBD1. This CDR3 contains 16 residues. Trimming took 3 bases from V and 2 from J; bases not matched to a gene: 3. Germline values: CDR1 LGHNA, CDR2 YNFKEQ. The CDR3 here is CASSQQTGGNTGELFF. Written as DNA, the CDR3 is TGTGCCAGCAGCCAGCAGACAGGGGGCAACACCGGGGAGCTGTTTTTT.

The V gene is TRBV28, the J gene TRBJ1-5; TRBD1 matches 12 bases. The V segment lost 4 bases and the J segment 4 bases; nucleotides outside the gene matches: 8. Germline loops: CDR1 MDHEN, CDR2 SYDVKM. There are 17 residues in the CDR3. The CDR3 coding sequence is TGTGCCAGCAGTTCTCGGGACAGGGGGCGACGAAATCAGCCCCAGCATTTT. Its protein is CASSSRDRGRRNQPQHF.

The chain has TRBV25-1 and TRBJ1-1; 9 bases are a match to TRBD1. Germline V gene sequence: CDR1 MGHDK, CDR2 SYGVNS. V was clipped by 6 bases and J by 5 bases; unmatched bases: 1. This CDR3 contains 12 residues. CDR3 protein: CASRTGGTEAFF. The CDR3 bases are TGTGCCAGCAGGACAGGGGGGACTGAAGCTTTCTTT.

The rearrangement joins TRBV19 to TRBJ2-2; D gene unclear. Trimming left V 4 bases short and J 1 base short, with 7 bases between. CDR1 is LNHDA and CDR2 is SQIVND in the germline V gene (reference sequence). The CDR3 sequence is 14 residues long. CDR3 sequence: CASSRRQNTGELFF. CDR3 DNA sequence: TGTGCCAGTAGTAGGCGGCAGAACACCGGGGAGCTGTTTTTT.

This chain joins TRBV6-5 and TRBJ1-2; perhaps TRBD1 as D (6 bases). CDR1 is MNHEY and CDR2 is SVGAGI in the germline V gene. With 8 bases removed from V and 3 bases from J, the gap between germline ends came to 13 bases. The CDR3 spans 13 residues. CDR3 nucleotides: TGTGCCAGCTCTCTAAACAGGGACTATGGCTACACCTTC. Its translation is CASSLNRDYGYTF.

The genes are TRBV4-3 and TRBJ1-1, with unresolved D. Per the germline V gene, CDR1 is LGHNA and CDR2 is YSLEER. The CDR3 runs to 14 residues. V was pared by 0 bases and J by 2 bases, with 7 bases between. CDR3 region: CASSQDVHNTEAFF. The CDR3 DNA is TGCGCCAGCAGCCAAGATGTCCATAACACTGAAGCTTTCTTT.

This sequence joins TRBV19 and TRBJ1-3; 7 nucleotides match TRBD1. Germline V gene lookup returns CDR1 LNHDA and CDR2 SQIVND (reference sequence). This CDR3 has 13 residues. V dropped 9 bases and J dropped 4; count of bases not matched to a gene: 6. The CDR3 loop is CASYSDRGNTIYF. The CDR3 bases are TGTGCCAGCTACTCGGACAGGGGAAACACCATATATTTT.

The gene calls are TRBV5-6 and TRBJ1-2; no firm D call. The CDR3 sequence is 13 residues long. CDR1 SGHDT and CDR2 YYEEEE come from the germline V gene. Trimming left V 6 bases short and J 5 bases short, with 14 bases between. DNA of the CDR3: TGTGCCAGCACCAAAAGGAGACTGTATGGCTACACCTTC. Its translation is CASTKRRLYGYTF.

The chain carries TRBV30 and TRBJ2-7; 7 positions match TRBD2. CDR3 length equals 14 residues. Germline V gene data show CDR1 as GTSNPN and CDR2 as SVGIG (reference sequence). The junction had 10 bases not matched to a gene; V was cut back by 3 bases and J by 5 bases. The CDR3 DNA is TGTGCCTGGAGCGGGGAGGGTCCCCTAGACGAGCAGTACTTC. Translating gives CAWSGEGPLDEQYF.

The chain joins TRBV27 to TRBJ2-7, with D perhaps TRBD2 (5 bases). This CDR3 has 15 residues. V gave up 1 base and J gave up 5 bases, with 15 bases separating them. From germline, CDR1 is MNHEY and CDR2 SMNVEV (reference sequence). The CDR3 nucleotides are TGTGCCAGCAGTTTATTCGGGATCCACAGTGACGAGCAGTACTTC. Translating gives CASSLFGIHSDEQYF.

The genes are TRBV25-1 and TRBJ1-5; maybe TRBD1 (5 bases). CDR3 size: 15 residues. V lost 3 bases to trimming and J lost 0 bases, with 9 bases between them. Per germline, CDR1 MGHDK and CDR2 SYGVNS. DNA of the CDR3: TGTGCCAGCAGTGAGGGGGGGTATAGCAATCAGCCCCAGCATTTT. It translates to CASSEGGYSNQPQHF. Full variable domain (rest looked up from reference TRBV25-1 and TRBJ1-5): EADIYQTPRYLVIGTGKKITLECSQTMGHDKMYWYQQDPGMELHLIHYSYGVNSTEKGDLSSESTVSRIRTEHFPLTLESARPSHTSQYLCASSEGGYSNQPQHFGDGTRLSIL.

The J gene is TRBJ1-4, the V gene TRBV30; 7 bases are a match to TRBD1. CDR3 length: 14 amino acids. After removal of 3 bases from V and 8 bases from J, the junction contained 9 bases not matched to a gene. The germline gives CDR1 GTSNPN, CDR2 SVGIG (reference sequence). The CDR3: CAWSEGQREEKLFF. For the CDR3, the DNA is TGTGCCTGGAGCGAGGGACAGAGGGAGGAAAAACTGTTTTTT.

The V call is TRBV6-5, the J call TRBJ2-7; possible D gene TRBD1, 6 bases. The CDR3 runs to 15 residues. Trimming removed 2 bases at V and 1 base at J, with 12 bases between. Germline CDR1 MNHEY, CDR2 SVGAGI. CDR3 in DNA: TGTGCCAGCAGTTACCTGGGACAAGGGTCCTACGAGCAGTACTTC. Protein sequence: CASSYLGQGSYEQYF.

The chain is built from TRBV7-2 and TRBJ1-5; D gene uncertain. CDR3 size: 15 residues. CDR1 is SGHTA and CDR2 is FQGNSA in the germline V gene. V was trimmed by 2 bases and J by 6 bases, leaving 14 bases between them. CDR3 region: CASSLMRGMSQPQHF. The CDR3 DNA sequence: TGTGCCAGCAGCTTAATGCGAGGGATGAGTCAGCCCCAGCATTTT.

The chain joins TRBV29-1 to TRBJ1-2, with a tentative D call TRBD1 (5 bases). Germline V gene data show CDR1 as SQVTM and CDR2 as ANQGSEA. V gave up 5 bases and J gave up 7 bases, with 17 bases separating them. This CDR3 is 13 amino acids long. The CDR3 DNA reads TGCAGCGTTCTCCAGGGAGGGAAGAGTGGCTACACCTTC. Protein: CSVLQGGKSGYTF.

This clone was found once. The rearrangement links TRBV5-1 to TRBJ1-1; TRBD1 aligns across 7 bases. This CDR3 is 14 amino acids long. J lost 1 base, V lost 4 bases, and 4 bases had no gene match. CDR1 and CDR2 from the germline V gene are SGHRS and YFSETQ. CDR3 sequence: CASSGTVENTEAFF. The CDR3 bases are TGCGCCAGCAGCGGGACAGTCGAGAACACTGAAGCTTTCTTT.

V is TRBV27 and J is TRBJ1-1, with 9 nucleotides matching TRBD1. This CDR3 region has 16 residues. The junction had 9 bases not matched to a gene; V was cut back by 4 bases and J by 3 bases. From germline, CDR1 is MNHEY and CDR2 SMNVEV (reference sequence). DNA of the CDR3: TGTGCCAGCAGTTCAGGACAGGGGAGGAAGGACACTGAAGCTTTCTTT. Translation gives CASSSGQGRKDTEAFF.

The V and J genes are TRBV6-1 and TRBJ1-2, with 8 bases that match TRBD1. V shed 5 bases and J 3 bases; nucleotides not matched to a gene: 5. Germline CDR1 is MNHNS and CDR2 is SASEGT. This CDR3 region has 14 residues. The CDR3 sequence is CASSPNRGDYGYTF. The DNA of the CDR3 is TGTGCCAGCAGTCCCAACAGGGGGGACTATGGCTACACCTTC.

The chain carries TRBV4-1 and TRBJ2-7; D is uncertain. This CDR3 has 14 residues. Trimming stripped 2 bases from V and 5 bases from J, with 13 bases between. Germline lookup yields CDR1 MGHRA and CDR2 YSYEKL. This CDR3 is CASSQFSTLDEQYF. The CDR3 DNA is TGCGCCAGCAGCCAATTCTCTACCCTCGACGAGCAGTACTTC.

The chain combines TRBV19 with TRBJ2-3; the D gene is possibly TRBD2 (5 bases). Germline lookup yields CDR1 LNHDA and CDR2 SQIVND (reference sequence). V was pared by 5 bases and J by 6 bases, with 12 bases between. The length of the CDR3 is 13 residues. CDR3 amino acids: CASSYRRGDTQYF. As DNA, the CDR3 is TGTGCCAGTAGTTACCGACGCGGGGATACGCAGTATTTT.

This rearrangement joins TRBV6-1 to TRBJ1-3; maybe TRBD1 (6 bases). The germline V gene has CDR1 MNHNS and CDR2 SASEGT. Trimming cost V 1 base and J 4 bases, with 20 bases left between them. This CDR3 comprises 18 residues. CDR3 region: CASSEGIGARGLGNTIYF. The CDR3 region has the DNA TGTGCCAGCAGTGAAGGGATAGGGGCCAGGGGCCTCGGAAACACCATATATTTT.

The V gene is TRBV27, the J gene TRBJ2-5, with TRBD1 matching over 7 bases. The J call may be faulty, since TRBJ2-7 better matches the DNA end. Germline V gene sequence: CDR1 MNHEY, CDR2 SMNVEV (reference sequence). This CDR3 spans 14 amino acids. The CDR3 DNA follows: TGTGCCAGCAGGGCCCAGGGGGAGACCTACGAGCAGTACTTC. Residues: CASRAQGETYEQYF.

This sequence joins TRBV21-1 and TRBJ1-5; whether TRBD1, the table's D call, matches the DNA was not checked. TRBV21-1 represents a pseudogene. The CDR3 is 16 amino acids. CDR3 in DNA: TGTGCCAGCAGCACCTCCGGGACAGGGGCCAATCAGCCCCAGCATTTT. Protein sequence: CASSTSGTGANQPQHF.

The chain has TRBV5-1 and TRBJ1-1; 7 positions agree with TRBD1. CDR1 and CDR2 from the germline V gene are SGHRS and YFSETQ. The V segment lost 0 bases and the J segment 3 bases; nucleotides outside the gene matches: 2. CDR3 length equals 14 residues. DNA of the CDR3: TGCGCCAGCAGCTTGGTAGGACAGGACACTGAAGCTTTCTTT. Amino acids: CASSLVGQDTEAFF.

The CDR3 here is CASTHLGQGIGQPQHF. DNA for the CDR3: TGTGCCAGTACTCACCTGGGACAGGGGATAGGTCAGCCCCAGCATTTT. The chain combines TRBV19 with TRBJ1-5; 10 nucleotides align to TRBD1. Germline lookup yields CDR1 LNHDA and CDR2 SQIVND (reference sequence). The CDR3 is 16 residues long. V lost 7 bases, J lost 6 bases, and 12 bases stayed unmatched.

The chain combines TRBV7-4 with TRBJ1-3; D is undetermined. This CDR3 has 16 amino acids. The V gene's germline CDR1 is SGHVT and CDR2 SQSDAQ. V lost 0 bases and J 9 bases, leaving 18 bases between the germline ends. The CDR3 reads CASSLAGDPLRATIYF. The DNA for the CDR3 is TGTGCCAGCAGCTTAGCGGGAGACCCCCTCCGGGCCACCATATATTTT.

The chain links TRBV27 to TRBJ2-2; 8 bases line up with TRBD1. Germline V gives CDR1 MNHEY, CDR2 SMNVEV (reference sequence). This CDR3 region has 19 residues. Trimming at V came to 4 bases and at J to 5 bases, leaving 18 bases not matched to a gene. The CDR3 reads CASSSVVQGAWDRTGELFF. The CDR3, as DNA: TGTGCCAGCAGTTCGGTAGTGCAGGGGGCGTGGGACAGGACCGGGGAGCTGTTTTTT.